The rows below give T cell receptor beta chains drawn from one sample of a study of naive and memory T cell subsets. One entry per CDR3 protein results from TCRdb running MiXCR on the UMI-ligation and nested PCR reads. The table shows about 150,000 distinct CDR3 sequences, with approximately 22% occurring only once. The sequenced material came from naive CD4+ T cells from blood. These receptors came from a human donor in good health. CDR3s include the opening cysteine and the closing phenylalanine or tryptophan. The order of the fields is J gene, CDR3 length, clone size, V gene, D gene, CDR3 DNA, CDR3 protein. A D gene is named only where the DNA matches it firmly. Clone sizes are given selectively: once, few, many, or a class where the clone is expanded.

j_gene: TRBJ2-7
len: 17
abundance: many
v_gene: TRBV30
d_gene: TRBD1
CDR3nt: TGTGCCTGGAGGCCTCTAACAGGGGGCGCCTCCCCCTACGAGCAGTACTTC
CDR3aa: CAWRPLTGGASPYEQYF

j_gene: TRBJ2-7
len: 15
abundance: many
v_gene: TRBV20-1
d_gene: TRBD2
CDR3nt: TGCAGTGCTAGAGATTCGAGGGGACTAGCGCTAGAGCAGTACTTC
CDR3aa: CSARDSRGLALEQYF

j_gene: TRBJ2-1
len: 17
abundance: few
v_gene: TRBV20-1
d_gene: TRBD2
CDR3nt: TGCAGTGCTCCCGGGTTAGCGGGAAGTGGCTCCTACAATGAGCAGTTCTTC
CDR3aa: CSAPGLAGSGSYNEQFF

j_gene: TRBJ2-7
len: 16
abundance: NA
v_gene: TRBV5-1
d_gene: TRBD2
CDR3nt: TGCGCCAGCAGCCCGCTAGCGGGAGCGGTCGGCTACGAGCAGTACTTC
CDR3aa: CASSPLAGAVGYEQYF

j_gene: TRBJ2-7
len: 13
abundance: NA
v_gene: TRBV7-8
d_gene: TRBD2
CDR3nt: TGTGCCAGCAGCAGCGGGGTTTTCTACGAGCAGTACTTC
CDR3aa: CASSSGVFYEQYF

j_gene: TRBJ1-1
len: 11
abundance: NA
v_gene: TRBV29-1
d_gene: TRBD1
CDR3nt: TGCAGCGTAGAAACAGGGGGCACGGCTTTCTTT
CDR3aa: CSVETGGTAFF

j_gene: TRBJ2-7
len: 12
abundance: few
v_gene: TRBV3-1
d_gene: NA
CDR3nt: TGTGCCAGCAGCCATAGTAGAGGCGAGCAGTACTTC
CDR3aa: CASSHSRGEQYF

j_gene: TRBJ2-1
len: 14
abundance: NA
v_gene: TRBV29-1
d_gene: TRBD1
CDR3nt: TGCAGCGTTGGCACAGGGGGAAATTACAATGAGCAGTTCTTC
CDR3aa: CSVGTGGNYNEQFF

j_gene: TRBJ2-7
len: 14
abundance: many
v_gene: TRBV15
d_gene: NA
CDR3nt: TGTGCCACCAGCAGACAGACCGGAGCGGGCGAGCAGTACTTC
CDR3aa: CATSRQTGAGEQYF

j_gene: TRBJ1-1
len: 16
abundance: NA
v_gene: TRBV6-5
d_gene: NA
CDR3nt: TGTGCCAGCAGTTACTCGAACGACTGGATGAACACTGAAGCTTTCTTT
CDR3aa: CASSYSNDWMNTEAFF

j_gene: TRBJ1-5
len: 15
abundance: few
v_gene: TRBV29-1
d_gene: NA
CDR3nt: TGCAGCGTGGGGGACGGTGGGTTTGGCAATCAGCCCCAGCATTTT
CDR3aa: CSVGDGGFGNQPQHF

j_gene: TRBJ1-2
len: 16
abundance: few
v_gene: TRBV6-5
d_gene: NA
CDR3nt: TGTGCCAGCAGTTACTCCCTCACAGGGATCTCCTATGGCTACACCTTC
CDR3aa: CASSYSLTGISYGYTF

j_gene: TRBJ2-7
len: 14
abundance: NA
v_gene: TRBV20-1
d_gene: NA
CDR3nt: TGCAGTGCCCCGCCGGACTTGAGCTCCTACGAGCAGTACTTC
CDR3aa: CSAPPDLSSYEQYF

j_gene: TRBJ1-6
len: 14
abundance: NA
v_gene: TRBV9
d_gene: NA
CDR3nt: TGTGCCAGCAGCCCAGACACCTATAATTCACCCCTCCACTTT
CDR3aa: CASSPDTYNSPLHF

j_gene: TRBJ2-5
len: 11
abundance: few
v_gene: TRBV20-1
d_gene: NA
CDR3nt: TGCAGTGCTACTCTCATAGAGACCCAGTACTTC
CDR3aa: CSATLIETQYF

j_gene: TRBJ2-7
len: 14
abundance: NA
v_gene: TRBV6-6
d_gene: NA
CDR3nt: TGTACCAGCGCCGAGGGCAGGGGGGTCCGAGAGCAGTACTTC
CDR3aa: CTSAEGRGVREQYF

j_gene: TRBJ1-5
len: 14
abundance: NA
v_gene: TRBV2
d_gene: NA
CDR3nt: TGTGCCAGCAGTGGACCGTATAGCAATCAGCCCCAGCATTTT
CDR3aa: CASSGPYSNQPQHF

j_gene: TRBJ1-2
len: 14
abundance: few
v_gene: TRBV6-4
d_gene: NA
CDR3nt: TGTGCCAGCACTCGATCCCCAGATAGTGGTGGCTACACCTTC
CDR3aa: CASTRSPDSGGYTF

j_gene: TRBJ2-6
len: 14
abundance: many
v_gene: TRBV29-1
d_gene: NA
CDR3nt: TGCAGCGTTGATGGGGCCTCTGGGGCCAACGTCCTGACTTTC
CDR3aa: CSVDGASGANVLTF

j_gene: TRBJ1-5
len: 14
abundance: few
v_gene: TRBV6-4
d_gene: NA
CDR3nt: TGTGCCAGCACGGGACGGCCCGAGGATCAGCCCCAGCATTTT
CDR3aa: CASTGRPEDQPQHF

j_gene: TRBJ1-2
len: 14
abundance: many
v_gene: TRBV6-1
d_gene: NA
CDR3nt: TGTGCCAGCAGTGAAGTGGACGGTAACTATGGCTACACCTTC
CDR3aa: CASSEVDGNYGYTF

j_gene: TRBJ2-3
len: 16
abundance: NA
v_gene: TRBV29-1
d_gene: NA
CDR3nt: TGCAGCGTTGTGGGTCAGCGGGTAGCTAGCACAGATACGCAGTATTTT
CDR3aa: CSVVGQRVASTDTQYF

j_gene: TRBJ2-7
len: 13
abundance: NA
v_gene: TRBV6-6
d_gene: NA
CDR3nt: TGTGCCAGCAGCCGGTCTACAGGCTACGAGCAGTACTTC
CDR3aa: CASSRSTGYEQYF